This T cell receptor beta chain was observed in a study of shared clonotypes between healthy human individuals. Background on the study: Donors consisted of a couple of women and three men between 18 and 49. The plates for each donor numbered three CD4 naive, three CD4 memory, two CD8 naive and one CD8 memory.

Per the study methods: Filtering of immunoSEQ junctional sequences could not match full-length read filtering. TCRdb's copy holds only in-frame clones and misses some; the assay was immunoSEQ multiplex PCR. V and J calls and clone size are those listed in that table; D and trimming were worked out from the DNA. The sample shows some 740,000 clones, 80% to 95% of them seen only once. A remark on this clone: The target antigen is unknown.

Naive CD8 cells were CD45RO-negative, positively selected for CCR7, excluding terminally differentiated effector memory CD45RA+ cells. Per germline, CDR1 SEHNR and CDR2 FQNEAQ (reference sequence). The CDR3 runs to 13 residues. Trimming removed 6 bases at V and 7 bases at J, with 16 bases between. Notes on the study in general: Tissues were not sampled, only blood, and their repertoires likely differ.

Input material: naive CD8+ T cells sorted from blood. The V and J genes are TRBV7-9 and TRBJ2-7; D is undetermined. The sequence was collected from a man in his thirties or forties in good health. The CDR3 region has the DNA TGTGCCAGCAGATCTAGTGGCGAGCGTGAGCAGTACTTC. Amino acid sequence: CASRSSGEREQYF.